One sample yielded the 10 T cell receptor beta chains listed below, sequenced in a study of PD-1 blockade in mismatch repair-deficient tumors (dated by TCRdb to 2017 to 2019). Library preparation used the immunoSEQ multiplex PCR assay. TCRdb obtained this table from immuneACCESS and retained in-frame rearrangements with V and J assigned. These tables miss some clones; where compared with another copy, unresolved V genes account for less than half of the shortfall, and the remainder is unexplained. Recorded for this sample are roughly 130,000 clones; 88% of them occurred a single time. The ten largest make up 10% to 15% of the sample. This specimen was peripheral blood, taken 70 to 72 weeks after starting pembrolizumab. Receptors originate from an adult with mismatch repair-deficient cancer.

The J gene is TRBJ1-2, the V gene TRBV15; a weak D match, TRBD1 (6 bases). CDR3 size: 14 residues. Germline V lookup: CDR1 LNHNV, CDR2 YYDKDF (reference sequence). Trimming removed 1 base from V and 7 bases from J, with 13 bases in between. CDR3 nucleotides: TGTGCCACCAGCAGAGTAGGGGGTGAGGGTGGCTACACCTTC. Translation: CATSRVGGEGGYTF.

This sequence joins TRBV5-1 and TRBJ2-7; D possibly uses TRBD1 or TRBD2 (5 bases each). V was shortened by 0 bases and J by 4 bases, with 17 bases between the two germline ends. CDR1 is SGHRS, CDR2 YFSETQ, per germline. This CDR3 region has 16 residues. CDR3 sequence reads: CASSLAPGPSGYEQYF. CDR3 DNA: TGCGCCAGCAGCTTGGCCCCGGGACCAAGCGGATACGAGCAGTACTTC.

This clone is a singleton in its sample. This chain links TRBV2 with TRBJ2-1; 9 bases align to TRBD2. There are 14 residues in the CDR3. V shed 6 bases, J shed 8 bases, and the junction held 8 bases outside the gene matches. In germline, CDR1 is SNHLY, CDR2 FYNNEI. The CDR3 DNA reads TGTGCCAGCAGAGATAGCGGGAGTGGGGATGAGCAGTTCTTC. This encodes CASRDSGSGDEQFF.

V and J are TRBV21-1 and TRBJ2-1; the table gives TRBD1 as D, unverified against the DNA. TRBV21-1 is annotated as a pseudogene. There are 10 residues in the CDR3. CDR3 protein: CASTNWAQFF. The DNA for the CDR3 is TGTGCCAGCACCAATTGGGCCCAGTTCTTC.

The CDR3 sequence: CACNFLGRPQETQYF. CDR3 sequence (DNA): TGTGCCTGCAACTTCCTGGGACGGCCACAAGAGACCCAGTACTTC. The rearrangement joins TRBV30 to TRBJ2-5; D possibly matches TRBD1 or TRBD2 (5 bases each). V lost 6 bases and J lost 2, with 19 bases in between. This CDR3 is built from 15 residues. The germline V gene encodes CDR1 GTSNPN and CDR2 SVGIG (reference sequence).

V and J are TRBV27 and TRBJ2-7; D is uncertain. From germline, CDR1 is MNHEY and CDR2 SMNVEV (reference sequence). V was shortened by 5 bases and J by 3 bases, with 14 bases between the two germline ends. This CDR3 has 14 residues. CDR3 in amino acids: CASSLTRKGYEQYF. In nucleotides, the CDR3 is TGTGCCAGCAGTCTCACGAGAAAGGGCTACGAGCAGTACTTC.

This sequence joins TRBV11-2 and TRBJ2-4; D gene ambiguous. Germline CDR1 is SGHAT and CDR2 is FQNNGV. The CDR3 consists of 16 residues. The V end lost 5 bases, the J end lost 8 bases, and 22 bases lay between the germline ends. CDR3 nucleotides: TGTGCCAGCAGCCCGCCTAATGGCCCAGAGTCGGACATTCAGTACTTC. Amino acids: CASSPPNGPESDIQYF.

The V gene is TRBV27, the J gene TRBJ2-3, with a weak D call TRBD2 (5 bases). Per the germline V gene, CDR1 is MNHEY and CDR2 is SMNVEV (reference sequence). The CDR3 extends over 16 amino acids. V was trimmed by 4 bases and J by 6 bases, leaving 20 bases between them. CDR3 in DNA: TGTGCCAGCAGTTCCGACCCGGGGTACCCGGCGGATACGCAGTATTTT. The encoded protein is CASSSDPGYPADTQYF.

The chain is built from TRBV4-3 and TRBJ2-3, with TRBD2 matching 9 bases. J gave up 3 bases and V 3 bases, and 7 bases lay outside the gene matches. Germline values: CDR1 LGHNA, CDR2 YSLEER. The CDR3 is 16 amino acids. The CDR3 DNA sequence: TGCGCCAGCAGCCAGAAACTAGCGGGTGGTACAGATACGCAGTATTTT. As protein: CASSQKLAGGTDTQYF.

This chain joins TRBV27 and TRBJ2-7; either TRBD1 or TRBD2 may fit D (5 bases each). V lost 3 bases, J lost 5 bases, and 11 bases lay in between. Germline V gives CDR1 MNHEY, CDR2 SMNVEV (reference sequence). The CDR3 consists of 13 residues. CDR3 in DNA: TGTGCCAGCAGTTTGGATGGGGGAAACGAGCAGTACTTC. Translation: CASSLDGGNEQYF.